Presented here are 6 T cell receptor beta chains from one specimen sequenced in a study of shared clonotypes between healthy human individuals. Data came from immunoSEQ multiplex PCR; TCRdb stores just in-frame clones and leaves some out. The repertoire consists of roughly 1.4 million clones, with less than 99% occurring once and the leading ten covering around 0.38%. Sequenced input: naive CD4+ T cells sorted from blood. The sample's subset: CD45RA+ positively selected. The receptors were sampled from a man aged 25 to 40 in good health.

The chain has TRBV9 and TRBJ2-2; TRBD1 aligns across 7 bases. The CDR3 runs 17 residues. Germline trimming cut 0 bases from V and 2 bases from J; bases unmatched to any gene: 7. In germline, CDR1 is SGDLS, CDR2 YYNGEE. In DNA, the CDR3 is TGTGCCAGCAGCGTAGGCTACAGGGGACCTAACACCGGGGAGCTGTTTTTT. It specifies CASSVGYRGPNTGELFF.

The chain employs TRBV6-5 and TRBJ2-1; 9 bases line up with TRBD2. J gave up 9 bases and V 8 bases, and 11 bases lay outside the gene matches. Per germline, CDR1 MNHEY and CDR2 SVGAGI. CDR3 size: 14 residues. CDR3 amino acids: CASVGREGHGEQFF. The CDR3 DNA sequence: TGTGCCAGCGTTGGGCGGGAGGGCCATGGTGAGCAGTTCTTC.

This chain links TRBV7-6 with TRBJ2-1; TRBD2 matches 13 bases. This CDR3 comprises 17 residues. The junction had 5 bases not matched to a gene; V was cut back by 5 bases and J by 1 base. Per the germline V gene, CDR1 is SGHVS and CDR2 is FNYEAQ. CDR3 coding DNA: TGTGCCAGCAGCCTTTGGACTAGCGGGAGTTCCTACAATGAGCAGTTCTTC. It yields the protein CASSLWTSGSSYNEQFF.

The chain uses TRBV29-1 and TRBJ1-2; 11 nucleotides align to TRBD1. V dropped 4 bases and J dropped 6; count of bases not matched to a gene: 4. Germline V gives CDR1 SQVTM, CDR2 ANQGSEA. The CDR3 sequence is 13 residues long. The CDR3 is CSVVWTGGNGYTF. For the CDR3, the DNA is TGCAGCGTTGTTTGGACAGGGGGCAATGGCTACACCTTC.

This CDR3 is CAWSVRASGRSATQYF. The CDR3, as DNA: TGTGCCTGGAGTGTACGCGCTAGCGGGAGATCGGCTACGCAGTATTTT. The chain links TRBV30 to TRBJ2-3; 10 bases are shared with TRBD2. The CDR3 contains 16 residues. Germline V lookup: CDR1 GTSNPN, CDR2 SVGIG (reference sequence). Trimming at V came to 0 bases and at J to 8 bases, leaving 11 bases not matched to a gene.

The chain links TRBV6-5 to TRBJ2-5, with D hard to call. Germline CDR1 is MNHEY and CDR2 is SVGAGI. Trimming stripped 7 bases from V and 3 bases from J, with 6 bases between. This CDR3 has 11 amino acids. The CDR3 bases are TGTGCCAGCACCCGGAAAGAGACCCAGTACTTC. Its protein product is CASTRKETQYF.